Following are 20 T cell receptor beta chains from one sample sequenced in a study of shared clonotypes between healthy human individuals. The repertoire was sequenced with immunoSEQ multiplex PCR; TCRdb's copy has only in-frame clones and lacks some. Of about 2.5 million clones in the sample, less than 95% were seen once. Sequenced sample: naive CD4+ T cells from PBMCs. Subset here: CD45RA+ positively selected. The receptors were sampled from a man in his late teens or twenties in good health. Some clones in this sample may be carry-over from other donors' samples.

V and J are TRBV27 and TRBJ2-5; 10 nucleotides align to TRBD2. The J call could be wrong; TRBJ2-7 is a better fit for the DNA end. CDR1 and CDR2 from the germline V gene are MNHEY and SMNVEV (reference sequence). This CDR3 comprises 14 residues. Here the CDR3 DNA reads TGTGCCAGCAGCTGGACTAGCGGCTATTACGAGCAGTACTTC. It yields the protein CASSWTSGYYEQYF.

The chain combines TRBV5-4 with TRBJ2-3; no reliable D call. From germline, CDR1 is SGHNT and CDR2 YYREEE (reference sequence). The CDR3 extends over 12 amino acids. V lost 5 bases, J lost 6 bases, and 10 bases lay in between. DNA for the CDR3: TGTGCCAGCAGTGACCTAGAGGATACGCAGTATTTT. Protein product: CASSDLEDTQYF.

The gene calls are TRBV5-1 and TRBJ2-5, with TRBD1 as a possible D gene (5 bases). Germline V gene lookup returns CDR1 SGHRS and CDR2 YFSETQ. The CDR3 spans 14 residues. Trimming left V 1 base short and J 4 bases short, with 11 bases between. The CDR3 loop reads CASSLSLGPETQYF. Here the CDR3 DNA reads TGCGCCAGCAGCTTGTCCCTGGGGCCAGAGACCCAGTACTTC.

The chain recombines TRBV28 with TRBJ2-1, with D perhaps assigned TRBD1 or TRBD2 (6 bases each). V lost 6 bases to trimming and J lost 7 bases, with 16 bases between them. This CDR3 contains 14 residues. Germline loops: CDR1 MDHEN, CDR2 SYDVKM. CDR3: CASRGGKGFNEQFF. CDR3 bases: TGTGCCAGCAGGGGGGGCAAGGGGTTTAATGAGCAGTTCTTC.

The rearrangement uses TRBV29-1 and TRBJ2-7; D is perhaps TRBD1 (6 bases). This CDR3 is built from 12 residues. Trimming took 7 bases from V and 0 from J, leaving 10 bases between them. Germline V gene lookup returns CDR1 SQVTM and CDR2 ANQGSEA. This CDR3 reads CSASTGSYEQYF. CDR3 DNA: TGCAGCGCTTCGACAGGCTCCTACGAGCAGTACTTC.

The chain employs TRBV9 and TRBJ2-3; maybe TRBD1 (5 bases). CDR1 is SGDLS, CDR2 YYNGEE, per germline. V lost 0 bases, J lost 11 bases, and 13 bases lay in between. This CDR3 region has 13 residues. This chain's CDR3 is CASSVVAGHGQYF. The CDR3 DNA reads TGTGCCAGCAGCGTAGTTGCAGGGCATGGGCAGTATTTT. The whole variable domain, remainder taken from reference TRBV9 and TRBJ2-3, is DSGVTQTPKHLITATGQRVTLRCSPRSGDLSVYWYQQSLDQGLQFLIQYYNGEERAKGNILERFSAQQFPDLHSELNLSSLELGDSALYFCASSVVAGHGQYFGPGTRLTVL.

In the case of this clone: The sample has other DNA sequences that encode this CDR3 too. The chain combines TRBV7-3 with TRBJ2-5, with D uncertain. This CDR3 is 13 amino acids long. Trimming took 5 bases from V and 2 from J, leaving 9 bases between them. Germline CDR1 SGHTA, CDR2 FQGTGA. The CDR3 protein is CASSLLVQETQYF. Here the CDR3 DNA reads TGTGCCAGCAGCCTACTGGTTCAAGAGACCCAGTACTTC.

The chain joins TRBV2 to TRBJ2-1, with 9 bases aligning to TRBD2. V gave up 4 bases and J gave up 0 bases; unmatched junction bases: 4. Germline V lookup: CDR1 SNHLY, CDR2 FYNNEI. The CDR3 runs to 16 residues. This chain's CDR3 is CASSANSGSSYNEQFF. CDR3 nucleotides: TGTGCCAGCAGTGCAAATAGCGGGAGCTCCTACAATGAGCAGTTCTTC.

The chain combines TRBV6-5 with TRBJ2-3, with TRBD2 identical over 7 bases. The CDR3 consists of 16 residues. Germline V gene sequence: CDR1 MNHEY, CDR2 SVGAGI. The V and J ends lost 4 bases and 2 bases, in that order; junction bases with no gene match: 9. CDR3 bases: TGTGCCAGCAGTTCTCTCCGCGGGAGACCCACAGATACGCAGTATTTT. Protein sequence: CASSSLRGRPTDTQYF.

The gene calls are TRBV28 and TRBJ2-7; 7 positions agree with TRBD2. The CDR3 totals 13 residues. Germline CDR1 MDHEN, CDR2 SYDVKM. V was pared by 2 bases and J by 6 bases, with 4 bases of the junction left unmatched. The CDR3 loop is CASSLPGGGEQYF. Written as DNA, the CDR3 is TGTGCCAGCAGTTTACCGGGGGGAGGCGAGCAGTACTTC.

The chain uses TRBV19 and TRBJ1-4; unclear D gene. The CDR3 totals 15 residues. The germline CDR1 and CDR2 sequences are LNHDA and SQIVND (reference sequence). V was cut by 1 base and J by 3 bases, with 9 bases left in between. CDR3 sequence reads: CASSIVGRPNEKLFF. CDR3 nucleotides: TGTGCCAGTAGTATAGTAGGGCGCCCTAATGAAAAACTGTTTTTT. Full variable domain (remainder filled in from reference TRBV19 and TRBJ1-4): DGGITQSPKYLFRKEGQNVTLSCEQNLNHDAMYWYRQDPGQGLRLIYYSQIVNDFQKGDIAEGYSVSREKKESFPLTVTSAQKNPTAFYLCASSIVGRPNEKLFFGSGTQLSVL.

The V call is TRBV11-2, the J call TRBJ1-2; D is unresolved. CDR1 is SGHAT, CDR2 FQNNGV, per germline. V gave up 5 bases and J gave up 2 bases, with 15 bases separating them. The CDR3 runs to 15 residues. The CDR3 here is CASSPDVSVNYGYTF. In nucleotides, the CDR3 is TGTGCCAGCAGCCCAGATGTGAGCGTCAACTATGGCTACACCTTC.

V usage is TRBV4-2 and J usage is TRBJ2-1; 7 bases map to TRBD2. V was clipped by 1 base and J by 10 bases; unmatched bases: 13. This CDR3 comprises 16 residues. Germline CDR1 reads LGHNA; CDR2 reads YNFKEQ. The CDR3 here is CASSQVSAVAGAEQFF. The DNA of the CDR3 is TGTGCCAGCAGCCAAGTTTCGGCCGTAGCGGGTGCCGAGCAGTTCTTC.

Note on this clone: Germline and junction disagree at one end, which may indicate a read error. V gene TRBV7-2 combines with J gene TRBJ2-2, with D unresolved. CDR3 length: 16 amino acids. The germline gives CDR1 SGHTA, CDR2 FQGNSA. The CDR3 loop is CASNLVGRMGSGELFF. Here the CDR3 DNA reads TGTGCCAGCAACTTAGTGGGCAGAATGGGGTCCGGGGAGCTGTTTTTT.

In its sample, this clone was seen once. The V and J genes are TRBV27 and TRBJ1-5; D is perhaps TRBD1 (5 bases). Per germline, CDR1 MNHEY and CDR2 SMNVEV (reference sequence). CDR3 length: 15 amino acids. Trimming removed 2 bases at V and 3 bases at J, with 11 bases between. The CDR3 DNA sequence: TGTGCCAGCAGTTTACACCGGGACGTCAATCAGCCCCAGCATTTT. Amino acid sequence: CASSLHRDVNQPQHF.

To note about this clone: Other nucleotide sequences from this sample produce the same CDR3. J is TRBJ1-5 and V is TRBV5-1, with D unresolved. The V and J ends lost 4 bases and 4 bases respectively, with 12 bases between them. There are 14 residues in the CDR3. Germline CDR1 reads SGHRS; CDR2 reads YFSETQ. As DNA, the CDR3 is TGCGCCAGCAGCCCCCGCGCAGGAAATCAGCCCCAGCATTTT. Translation gives CASSPRAGNQPQHF.

This chain links TRBV7-3 with TRBJ2-7; 12 nucleotides line up with TRBD1. The germline gives CDR1 SGHTA, CDR2 FQGTGA. The CDR3 runs to 15 residues. The V segment lost 4 bases and the J segment 4 bases; nucleotides outside the gene matches: 5. As DNA, the CDR3 is TGTGCCAGCAGCTCCTGGGACAGGGGGCGGTACGAGCAGTACTTC. Protein product: CASSSWDRGRYEQYF.

As regards this clone: Other DNA sequences in the sample encode the same CDR3. This sequence joins TRBV29-1 and TRBJ1-2; TRBD1 matches at 7 bases. The CDR3 is 14 amino acids. J gave up 0 bases and V 5 bases, and 6 bases lay outside the gene matches. Germline CDR1 is SQVTM and CDR2 is ANQGSEA. DNA of the CDR3: TGCAGCGTTCACCCCGGGACAGCTAACTATGGCTACACCTTC. It codes for CSVHPGTANYGYTF.

J is TRBJ2-1 and V is TRBV4-1, with D possibly being TRBD2 (6 bases). The CDR3 runs 15 residues. The V and J ends lost 1 base and 14 bases respectively, with 21 bases between them. From germline, CDR1 is MGHRA and CDR2 YSYEKL. The CDR3 here is CASSQGLLVAGREFF. For the CDR3, the DNA is TGCGCCAGCAGCCAAGGATTACTAGTCGCGGGGAGAGAGTTCTTC.

The gene calls are TRBV27 and TRBJ2-7; 8 bases are a match to TRBD2. CDR3 size: 12 residues. V lost 6 bases to trimming and J lost 6 bases; unmatched junction nucleotides: 4. Germline V gene sequence: CDR1 MNHEY, CDR2 SMNVEV (reference sequence). CDR3 DNA sequence: TGTGCCAGCAGGAGAGGACTAGCCGAGCAGTACTTC. Encoded protein: CASRRGLAEQYF.